Given below is one T cell receptor beta chain in context. The antigen is not known. This sample is drawn from a study of T-cell reconstitution after alpha-beta-depleted transplantation in children. Study-level results: Diversity and T-cell counts at one year after transplant derived mostly from new T cells. Surviving recipient T cells and thymic progenitors accounted for the high day-60 TCRbeta diversity observed in some patients. There were reportedly several hundred expanded graft clones from which alpha-beta T cells came about two months after transplant.

Trimming shortened V by 3 bases and J by 3 bases, and 9 bases separated the two germline ends. CDR3 length equals 13 residues. Germline V gene lookup returns CDR1 MGHDK and CDR2 SYGVNS. Unique molecular identifiers tagged the TCRbeta library. One entry per CDR3 protein results from TCRdb running MiXCR on the PCR reads. The sample includes 350,000 to 500,000 distinct CDR3 sequences, around two fifths of them seen just once. This clonotype was sampled from a girl aged 2 to 9 with aplastic anemia, due to receive a stem cell transplant. The sample consisted of PBMCs, taken before TCRalphabeta/CD19-depleted stem cell transplant. This rearrangement joins TRBV25-1 to TRBJ2-7; D remains ambiguous. CDR3: CASSEDASYEQYF. CDR3 nucleotides: TGTGCCAGCAGTGAGGACGCAAGCTACGAGCAGTACTTC.